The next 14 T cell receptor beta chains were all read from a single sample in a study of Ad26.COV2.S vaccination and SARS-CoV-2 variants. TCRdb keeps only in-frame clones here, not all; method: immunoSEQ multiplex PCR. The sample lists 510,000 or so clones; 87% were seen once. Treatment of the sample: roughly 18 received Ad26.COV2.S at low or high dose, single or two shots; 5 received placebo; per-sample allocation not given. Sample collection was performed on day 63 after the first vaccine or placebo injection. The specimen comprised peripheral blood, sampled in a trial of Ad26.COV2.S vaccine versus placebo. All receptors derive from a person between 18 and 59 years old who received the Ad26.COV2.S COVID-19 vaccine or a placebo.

CDR3 nucleotides: TGTGCCTGGTCCCCAGGGGTGCCGGAAGATCACTACGAGCAGTACTTC. Its translation: CAWSPGVPEDHYEQYF. The chain has TRBV30 and TRBJ2-7, with D tentatively TRBD1 (6 bases). The germline V and J ends were trimmed by 5 bases and 3 bases, with 23 bases remaining between them. The CDR3 spans 16 residues. The germline V gene encodes CDR1 GTSNPN and CDR2 SVGIG (reference sequence).

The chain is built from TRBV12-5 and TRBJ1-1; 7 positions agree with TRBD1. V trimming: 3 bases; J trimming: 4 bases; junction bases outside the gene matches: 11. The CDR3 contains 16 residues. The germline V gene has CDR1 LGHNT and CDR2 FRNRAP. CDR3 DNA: TGTGCTAGTGGTTTAGGGCCCCAGGGGGGCGTCACTGAAGCTTTCTTT. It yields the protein CASGLGPQGGVTEAFF.

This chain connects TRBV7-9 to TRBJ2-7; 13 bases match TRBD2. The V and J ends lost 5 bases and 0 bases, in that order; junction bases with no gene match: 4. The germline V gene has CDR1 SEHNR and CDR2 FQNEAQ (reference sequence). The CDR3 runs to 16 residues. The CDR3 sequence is CASSLRTSGSSYEQYF. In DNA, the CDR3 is TGTGCCAGCAGCCTTAGGACTAGCGGGAGCTCCTACGAGCAGTACTTC.

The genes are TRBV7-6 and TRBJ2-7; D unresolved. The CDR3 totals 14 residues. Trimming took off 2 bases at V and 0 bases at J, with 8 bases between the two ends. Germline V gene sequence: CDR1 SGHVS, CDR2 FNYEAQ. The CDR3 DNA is TGTGCCAGCAGCTTAACCCAGAGCTCCTACGAGCAGTACTTC. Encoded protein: CASSLTQSSYEQYF.

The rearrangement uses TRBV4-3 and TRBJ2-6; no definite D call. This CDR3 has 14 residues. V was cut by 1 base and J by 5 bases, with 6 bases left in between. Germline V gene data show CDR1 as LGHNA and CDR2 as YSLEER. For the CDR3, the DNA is TGCGCCAGCAGCCAAGGACCGTGGGCCAACGTCCTGACTTTC. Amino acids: CASSQGPWANVLTF.

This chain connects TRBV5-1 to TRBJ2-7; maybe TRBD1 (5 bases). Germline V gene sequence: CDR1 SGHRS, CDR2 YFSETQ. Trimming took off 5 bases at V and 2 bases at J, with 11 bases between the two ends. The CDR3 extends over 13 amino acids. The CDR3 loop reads CASSSDKPYEQYF. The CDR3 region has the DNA TGCGCCAGCAGTTCGGACAAACCCTACGAGCAGTACTTC.

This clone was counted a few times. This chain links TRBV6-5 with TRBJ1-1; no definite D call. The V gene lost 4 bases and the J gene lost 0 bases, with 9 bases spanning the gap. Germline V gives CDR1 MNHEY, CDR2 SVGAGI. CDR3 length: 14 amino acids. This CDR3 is CASSSRGMNTEAFF. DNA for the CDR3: TGTGCCAGCAGTTCCCGGGGTATGAACACTGAAGCTTTCTTT.

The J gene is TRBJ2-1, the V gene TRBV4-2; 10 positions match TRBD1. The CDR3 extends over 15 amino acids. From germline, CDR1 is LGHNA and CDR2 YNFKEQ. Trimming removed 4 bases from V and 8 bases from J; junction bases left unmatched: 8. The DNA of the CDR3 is TGTGCCAGCAGCCTCCTTGACAGGGGGCACGATGAGCAGTTCTTC. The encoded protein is CASSLLDRGHDEQFF.

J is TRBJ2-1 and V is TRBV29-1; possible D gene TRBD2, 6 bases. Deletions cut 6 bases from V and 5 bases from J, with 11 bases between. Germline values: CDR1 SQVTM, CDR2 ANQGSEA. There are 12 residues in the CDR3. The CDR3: CSVGTAHNEQFF. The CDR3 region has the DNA TGCAGCGTCGGGACTGCCCACAATGAGCAGTTCTTC.

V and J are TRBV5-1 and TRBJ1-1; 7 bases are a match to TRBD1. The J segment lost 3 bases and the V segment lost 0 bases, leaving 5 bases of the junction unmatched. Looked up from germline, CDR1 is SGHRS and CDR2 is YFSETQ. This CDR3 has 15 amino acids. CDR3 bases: TGCGCCAGCAGCTTGGCAAAAACAGGGGACACTGAAGCTTTCTTT. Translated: CASSLAKTGDTEAFF.

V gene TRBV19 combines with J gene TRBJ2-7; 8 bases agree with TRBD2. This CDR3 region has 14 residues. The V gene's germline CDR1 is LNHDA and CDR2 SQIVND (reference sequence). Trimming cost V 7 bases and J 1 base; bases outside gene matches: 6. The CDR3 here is CASTPLAGSYEQYF. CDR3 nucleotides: TGTGCCAGTACCCCGCTAGCGGGTTCCTACGAGCAGTACTTC.

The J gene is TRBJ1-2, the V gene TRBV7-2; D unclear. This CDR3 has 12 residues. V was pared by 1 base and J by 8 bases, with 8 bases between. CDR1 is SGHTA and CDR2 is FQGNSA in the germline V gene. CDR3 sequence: CASSLEVGGYTF. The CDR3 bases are TGTGCCAGCAGCTTAGAGGTCGGGGGCTACACCTTC.

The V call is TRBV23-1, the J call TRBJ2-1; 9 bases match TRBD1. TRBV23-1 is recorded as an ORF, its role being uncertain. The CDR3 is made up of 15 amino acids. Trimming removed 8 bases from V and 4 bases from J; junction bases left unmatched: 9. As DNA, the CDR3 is TGCGCCAGCTTCCCGGACAGGGGTGGATACAATGAGCAGTTCTTC. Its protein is CASFPDRGGYNEQFF.

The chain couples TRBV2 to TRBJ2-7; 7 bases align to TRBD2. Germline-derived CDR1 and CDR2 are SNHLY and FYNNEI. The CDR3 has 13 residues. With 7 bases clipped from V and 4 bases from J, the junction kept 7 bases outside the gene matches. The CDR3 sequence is CASKRDSLYEQYF. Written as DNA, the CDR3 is TGTGCCAGCAAGCGGGACTCACTTTACGAGCAGTACTTC. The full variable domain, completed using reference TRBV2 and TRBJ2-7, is EPEVTQTPSHQVTQMGQEVILRCVPISNHLYFYWYRQILGQKVEFLVSFYNNEISEKSEIFDDQFSVERPDGSNFTLKIRSTKLEDSAMYFCASKRDSLYEQYFGPGTRLTVT.